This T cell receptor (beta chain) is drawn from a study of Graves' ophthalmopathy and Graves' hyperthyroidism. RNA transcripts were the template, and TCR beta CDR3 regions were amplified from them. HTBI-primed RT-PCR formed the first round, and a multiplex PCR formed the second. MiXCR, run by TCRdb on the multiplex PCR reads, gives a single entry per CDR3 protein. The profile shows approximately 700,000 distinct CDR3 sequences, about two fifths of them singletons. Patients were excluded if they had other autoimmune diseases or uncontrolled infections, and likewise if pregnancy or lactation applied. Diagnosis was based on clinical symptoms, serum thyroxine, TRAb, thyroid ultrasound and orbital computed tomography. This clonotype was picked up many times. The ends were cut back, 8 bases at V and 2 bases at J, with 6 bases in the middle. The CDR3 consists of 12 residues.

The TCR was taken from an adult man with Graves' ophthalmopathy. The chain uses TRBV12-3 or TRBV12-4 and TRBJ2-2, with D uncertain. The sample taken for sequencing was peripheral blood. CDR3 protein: CASGFNTGELFF. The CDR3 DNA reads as TGTGCCAGCGGCTTCAACACCGGGGAGCTGTTTTTT.